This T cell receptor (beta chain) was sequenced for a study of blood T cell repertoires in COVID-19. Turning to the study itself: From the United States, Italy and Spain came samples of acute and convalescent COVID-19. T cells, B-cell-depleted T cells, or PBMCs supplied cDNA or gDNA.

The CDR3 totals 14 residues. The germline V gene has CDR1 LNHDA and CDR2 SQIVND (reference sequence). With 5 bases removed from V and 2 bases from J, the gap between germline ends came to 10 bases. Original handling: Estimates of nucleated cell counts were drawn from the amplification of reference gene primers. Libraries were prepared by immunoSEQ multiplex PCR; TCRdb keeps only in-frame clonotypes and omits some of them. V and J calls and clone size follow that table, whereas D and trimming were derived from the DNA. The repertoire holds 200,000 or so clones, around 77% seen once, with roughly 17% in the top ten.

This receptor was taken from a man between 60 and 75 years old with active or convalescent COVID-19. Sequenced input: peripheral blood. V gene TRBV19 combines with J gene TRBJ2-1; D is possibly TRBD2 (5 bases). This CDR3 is CASSSSGTYNEQFF. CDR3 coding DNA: TGTGCCAGTAGTTCCTCGGGGACCTACAATGAGCAGTTCTTC.